These 25 T cell receptor beta chains originate from one sample sequenced in a study of blood T cell repertoires in COVID-19. Assay: immunoSEQ multiplex PCR; the TCRdb copy retains only in-frame clones and omits some. The sample lists 140,000 or so clones, about 79% occurring once. The sequenced material came from peripheral blood. These receptors came from a man aged 60-69 years with active or convalescent COVID-19.

The chain is built from TRBV6-5 and TRBJ1-2, with D maybe TRBD1 (6 bases). The V gene lost 2 bases and the J gene lost 8 bases, with 15 bases spanning the gap. CDR1 is MNHEY and CDR2 is SVGAGI in the germline V gene. This CDR3 contains 14 residues. This chain's CDR3 is CASSYPRPGEGYTF. The CDR3 DNA sequence: TGTGCCAGCAGTTACCCTCGACCAGGGGAGGGCTACACCTTC.

The chain joins TRBV5-4 to TRBJ2-7, with D possibly being TRBD1 (5 bases). The length of the CDR3 is 12 residues. The V and J ends lost 4 bases and 3 bases respectively, with 8 bases between them. CDR1 is SGHNT and CDR2 is YYREEE in the germline V gene (reference sequence). In DNA form, the CDR3 reads TGTGCCAGCAGCGGCCAGGGCTACGAGCAGTACGTC. This translates into CASSGQGYEQYV.

The V and J genes are TRBV15 and TRBJ1-2; 7 positions match TRBD1. This CDR3 has 14 amino acids. CDR1 is LNHNV, CDR2 YYDKDF, per germline (reference sequence). Trimming cost V 3 bases and J 8 bases; bases outside gene matches: 9. CDR3 nucleotides: TGTGCCACCAGCAGGGGCACAGGGGCAGAGGGCTACACCTTC. This translates into CATSRGTGAEGYTF.

This chain connects TRBV7-6 to TRBJ1-1; D is perhaps TRBD1 (5 bases). CDR1 is SGHVS, CDR2 FNYEAQ, per germline. The CDR3 length is 13 residues. V was pared by 5 bases and J by 5 bases, with 12 bases between. The DNA of the CDR3 is TGTGCCAGCAGCCGCGTGGGGGGGACTGAAGCTTTCTTT. It encodes CASSRVGGTEAFF.

The chain links TRBV11-2 to TRBJ2-5; 7 nucleotides line up with TRBD2. The CDR3 length is 16 residues. Germline-derived CDR1 and CDR2 are SGHAT and FQNNGV. J was trimmed by 1 base and V by 5 bases; bases with no gene match: 10. Written as DNA, the CDR3 is TGTGCCAGCAGCCCGATTAGCGGGTCCCCCCAAGAGACCCAGTACTTC. Residues: CASSPISGSPQETQYF.

The chain joins TRBV7-9 to TRBJ2-1, with 9 bases identical to TRBD2. Trimming removed 1 base from V and 12 bases from J; junction bases left unmatched: 1. CDR1 SEHNR and CDR2 FQNEAQ come from the germline V gene (reference sequence). The CDR3 has 12 amino acids. The CDR3 reads CASSLVGLAQFF. In nucleotides, the CDR3 is TGTGCCAGCAGCTTAGTGGGACTAGCGCAGTTCTTC.

V is TRBV18 and J is TRBJ1-4; D may be TRBD1 (5 bases). Germline values: CDR1 KGHSH, CDR2 LQKENI. V was shortened by 2 bases and J by 7 bases, with 8 bases between the two germline ends. This CDR3 region has 13 residues. In nucleotides, the CDR3 is TGTGCCAGCTCACCATGGGGGGGTGAAAAACTGTTTTTT. Translating gives CASSPWGGEKLFF.

CDR3 in DNA: TGTGCCAGTAGTACCAATACAGTGAGCTCTGGAAACACCATATATTTT. This gives the protein CASSTNTVSSGNTIYF. The rearrangement joins TRBV19 to TRBJ1-3; D not resolved. Germline V gene sequence: CDR1 LNHDA, CDR2 SQIVND (reference sequence). The V and J ends lost 4 bases and 0 bases respectively, with 13 bases between them. The CDR3 has 16 amino acids.

The V and J genes are TRBV27 and TRBJ1-5; D is unclear. V lost 0 bases, J lost 0 bases, and 9 bases lay in between. Germline V gives CDR1 MNHEY, CDR2 SMNVEV (reference sequence). The CDR3 has 16 residues. The CDR3 bases are TGTGCCAGCAGTTTATCGCTGGGCTATAGCAATCAGCCCCAGCATTTT. This translates into CASSLSLGYSNQPQHF.

V usage is TRBV18 and J usage is TRBJ2-2; possibly TRBD1 for D (6 bases). In germline, CDR1 is KGHSH, CDR2 LQKENI. This CDR3 has 15 residues. V was trimmed by 2 bases and J by 0 bases, leaving 7 bases between them. This CDR3 reads CASSPGGPNTGELFF. The CDR3 DNA reads as TGTGCCAGCTCACCAGGGGGCCCGAACACCGGGGAGCTGTTTTTT.

CDR3 nucleotides: TGTGCCAGCAGCTCCTTCCCCGGGACAGGGCAACAAGAGACCCAGTACTTC. Protein: CASSSFPGTGQQETQYF. The rearrangement joins TRBV11-2 to TRBJ2-5, with 9 bases matching TRBD1. Trimming cost V 4 bases and J 2 bases; bases outside gene matches: 11. CDR3 size: 17 residues. Germline CDR1 SGHAT, CDR2 FQNNGV.

The V gene is TRBV5-1, the J gene TRBJ2-7; 7 nucleotides match TRBD2. The V and J ends lost 0 bases and 2 bases, in that order; junction bases with no gene match: 5. This CDR3 contains 15 residues. From germline, CDR1 is SGHRS and CDR2 YFSETQ. The CDR3 region has the DNA TGCGCCAGCAGCTTGGCTGGCGGGAGTGCCTACGAGCAGTACGTC. Translated, it gives CASSLAGGSAYEQYV.

The chain recombines TRBV11-3 with TRBJ2-5; D call uncertain. Trimming shortened V by 1 base and J by 2 bases, and 14 bases separated the two germline ends. This CDR3 is 16 amino acids long. The germline CDR1 and CDR2 sequences are SGHNT and YENEEA. CDR3 nucleotide sequence: TGTGCCAGCAGCTTAGGTGGCCCACGCGGACAAGAGACCCAGTACTTC. Translating it yields CASSLGGPRGQETQYF.

This sequence joins TRBV12-5 and TRBJ1-6; TRBD1 matches at 10 bases. The CDR3 is made up of 17 amino acids. V shed 4 bases and J 8 bases; nucleotides not matched to a gene: 11. Germline V CDR1 and CDR2: LGHNT, FRNRAP. The CDR3 region is CASGSPTMGTGDSPLHF. CDR3 in DNA: TGTGCTAGTGGTTCACCAACCATGGGGACAGGGGATTCACCCCTCCACTTT.

The chain is built from TRBV3-1 (or the pseudogene TRBV3-2) and TRBJ1-1; D gene ambiguous. The germline V and J ends were trimmed by 7 bases and 4 bases, with 10 bases remaining between them. Germline CDR1 reads LGHDT; CDR2 reads YNNKEL (reference sequence). This CDR3 has 12 residues. CDR3 in DNA: TGTGCCAGCATTAACCCGGGCACTGAAGCTTTCTTT. Encoded protein: CASINPGTEAFF.

The chain combines TRBV11-3 with TRBJ2-5; tentatively, D is TRBD1 (7 bases). This CDR3 is 15 amino acids long. Trimming stripped 5 bases from V and 4 bases from J, with 17 bases between. Per the germline V gene, CDR1 is SGHNT and CDR2 is YENEEA. The CDR3: CASSTRQGGGETQYF. Written as DNA, the CDR3 is TGTGCCAGCAGCACCAGACAGGGAGGAGGAGAGACCCAGTACTTC.

The chain has TRBV7-2 and TRBJ1-2, with 7 nucleotides matching TRBD1. Trimming removed 3 bases from V and 4 bases from J; junction bases left unmatched: 5. This CDR3 spans 14 amino acids. Germline CDR1 and CDR2: SGHTA and FQGNSA. CDR3 in DNA: TGTGCCAGCAGCTTTCAGGGGGGTGGCTATGGCTACACCTTC. It translates to CASSFQGGGYGYTF. Together with reference TRBV7-2 and TRBJ1-2, the CDR3 gives the full variable domain: GAGVSQSPSNKVTEKGKDVELRCDPISGHTALYWYRQSLGQGLEFLIYFQGNSAPDKSGLPSDRFSAERTGGSVSTLTIQRTQQEDSAVYLCASSFQGGGYGYTFGSGTRLTVV.

This clone has just one count. The chain's CDR3 is CAISESRGRLIGTLSNQPQHF. CDR3 bases: TGTGCCATCAGTGAGTCAAGGGGGCGCCTAATTGGTACCCTTAGCAATCAGCCCCAGCATTTT. The chain combines TRBV10-3 with TRBJ1-5; TRBD1 matches at 7 bases. CDR3 length: 21 residues. The J segment lost 0 bases and the V segment lost 0 bases, leaving 17 bases of the junction unmatched. Germline-derived CDR1 and CDR2 are ENHRY and SYGVKD.

Comments on this clone: The germline gene is not matched at one end of the junction; a read error may be the cause. The chain uses TRBV7-7 and TRBJ1-5; TRBD1 might be the D (5 bases). Germline V gives CDR1 SSHAT, CDR2 FNYEAQ (reference sequence). This CDR3 region has 13 residues. Here the CDR3 reads CASSSGRDQPQHF. The CDR3, as DNA: TGTGCTAGCAGCTCAGGCAGGGATCAGCCCCAGCATTTT.

This chain connects TRBV6-6 to TRBJ2-2; no definite D call. Germline CDR1 MNHNY, CDR2 SVGAGI (reference sequence). Trimming left V 2 bases short and J 6 bases short, with 7 bases between. The CDR3 loop spans 13 amino acids. Written as DNA, the CDR3 is TGTGCCAGCAGTTACAATCTCCCCGGGGAGCTGTTTTTT. Translated, it gives CASSYNLPGELFF.

The rearrangement uses TRBV4-3 and TRBJ2-3, with TRBD2 as a possible D gene (6 bases). Germline CDR1 reads LGHNA; CDR2 reads YSLEER. The CDR3 extends over 16 amino acids. V was shortened by 0 bases and J by 7 bases, with 17 bases between the two germline ends. The CDR3 DNA follows: TGCGCCAGCAGCCAAGATCCGGGAGTAAGGGTAAATACGCAGTATTTT. It specifies CASSQDPGVRVNTQYF.

The chain employs TRBV18 and TRBJ2-1; TRBD2 matches at 11 bases. CDR3 size: 15 residues. The V gene end was trimmed by 4 bases and the J gene end by 4 bases; junction bases not matched to a gene: 3. CDR1 is KGHSH, CDR2 LQKENI, per germline. The CDR3 loop is CASSLLAGDYNEQFF. The CDR3 DNA reads TGTGCCAGCTCACTACTAGCGGGGGATTACAATGAGCAGTTCTTC.

The V and J genes are TRBV11-3 and TRBJ1-1, with a possible D match to TRBD1 (6 bases). CDR3 length: 14 residues. The V and J ends lost 3 bases and 4 bases respectively, with 12 bases between them. Germline V lookup: CDR1 SGHNT, CDR2 YENEEA. CDR3 sequence (DNA): TGTGCCAGCAGCTTTTCTCTGGGGGCCACTGAAGCTTTCTTT. Translated: CASSFSLGATEAFF.

The rearrangement links TRBV30 to TRBJ1-6, with 7 nucleotides matching TRBD1. V lost 1 base to trimming and J lost 6 bases; unmatched junction nucleotides: 0. This CDR3 is 13 amino acids long. Per the germline V gene, CDR1 is GTSNPN and CDR2 is SVGIG (reference sequence). CDR3 sequence: CAWSGQGNSPLHF. The CDR3, as DNA: TGTGCCTGGAGTGGACAGGGTAATTCACCCCTCCACTTT.

The V call is TRBV21-1, the J call TRBJ1-1. TRBV21-1 is a pseudogene segment. This CDR3 comprises 15 residues. Here the CDR3 DNA reads TGTGCCAGCAGCTTGCGGTTCGGGATGAACACTGAAGCTTTCTTT. Protein: CASSLRFGMNTEAFF.